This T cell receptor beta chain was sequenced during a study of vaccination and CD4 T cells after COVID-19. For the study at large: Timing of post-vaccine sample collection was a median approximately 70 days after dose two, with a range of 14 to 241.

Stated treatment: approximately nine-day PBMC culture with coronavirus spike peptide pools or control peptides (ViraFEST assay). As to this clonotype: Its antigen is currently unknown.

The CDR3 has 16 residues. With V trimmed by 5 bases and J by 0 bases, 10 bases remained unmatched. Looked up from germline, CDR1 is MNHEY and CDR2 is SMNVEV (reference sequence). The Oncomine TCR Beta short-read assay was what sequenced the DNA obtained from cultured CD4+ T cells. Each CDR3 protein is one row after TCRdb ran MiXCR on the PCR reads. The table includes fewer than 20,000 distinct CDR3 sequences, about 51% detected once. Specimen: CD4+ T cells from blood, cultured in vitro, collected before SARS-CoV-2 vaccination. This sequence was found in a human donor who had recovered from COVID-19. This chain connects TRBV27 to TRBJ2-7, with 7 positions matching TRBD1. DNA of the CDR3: TGTGCCAGCAGTCCTCGACAGGGTTTAATCTCCTACGAGCAGTACTTC. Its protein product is CASSPRQGLISYEQYF.